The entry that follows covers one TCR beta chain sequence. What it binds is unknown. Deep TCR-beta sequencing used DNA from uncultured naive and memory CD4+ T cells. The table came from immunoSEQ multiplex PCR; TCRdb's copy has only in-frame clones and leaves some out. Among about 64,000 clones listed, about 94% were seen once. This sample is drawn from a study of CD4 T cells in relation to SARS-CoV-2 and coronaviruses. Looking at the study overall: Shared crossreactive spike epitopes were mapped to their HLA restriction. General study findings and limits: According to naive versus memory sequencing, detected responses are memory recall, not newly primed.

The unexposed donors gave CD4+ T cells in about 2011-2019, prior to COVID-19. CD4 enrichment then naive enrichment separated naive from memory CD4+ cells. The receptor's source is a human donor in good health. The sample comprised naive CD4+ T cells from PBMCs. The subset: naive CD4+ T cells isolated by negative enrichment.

The CDR3 here is CASSPPAGRPQYF. In nucleotides, the CDR3 is TGTGCCAGCTCACCACCGGCAGGGAGGCCCCAGTACTTC. J is TRBJ2-5 and V is TRBV18; a weak D match, TRBD2 (6 bases). Trimming took 0 bases from V and 9 from J, leaving 11 bases between them. Germline V gene lookup returns CDR1 KGHSH and CDR2 LQKENI. There are 13 residues in the CDR3.